These 26 T cell receptor beta chains came from one sample sequenced in a study of cytomegalovirus exposure and HLA in healthy donors. A multiplex PCR was run with 60 Vbeta primers and 13 Jbeta primers. Measured with immunoSEQ multiplex PCR; TCRdb has only the in-frame clones, and not every one. This table has hundreds of thousands of clones, approximately 88% appearing once. The sequencing input was PBMCs. Receptors were obtained from a boy aged 2 to 10 in good health and CMV-seronegative.

V gene TRBV6-6 combines with J gene TRBJ1-1; possibly TRBD1 for D (5 bases). There are 14 residues in the CDR3. V lost 5 bases and J lost 1, with 11 bases in between. CDR1 is MNHNY, CDR2 SVGAGI, per germline (reference sequence). The CDR3 coding sequence is TGTGCCAGCAGTCGGACAAGTGGGAACACTGAAGCTTTCTTT. Protein product: CASSRTSGNTEAFF.

This rearrangement joins TRBV6-5 to TRBJ1-1; D unresolved. The V and J ends lost 3 bases and 5 bases respectively, with 10 bases between them. In germline, CDR1 is MNHEY, CDR2 SVGAGI. The CDR3 covers 13 residues. CDR3 protein: CASSYLGETEAFF. The CDR3 nucleotides read TGTGCCAGCAGTTATTTGGGAGAGACTGAAGCTTTCTTT.

Here the CDR3 reads CASSMTSGRADTQYF. In nucleotides, the CDR3 is TGTGCCAGTAGTATGACTAGCGGGAGGGCAGATACGCAGTATTTT. J is TRBJ2-3 and V is TRBV19; 14 bases fit TRBD2. This CDR3 has 15 residues. Unmatched junction bases numbered 0, after V lost 3 bases and J lost 4 bases. CDR1 and CDR2 (germline): LNHDA, SQIVND (reference sequence).

This chain links TRBV6-1 with TRBJ1-6; maybe TRBD1 (6 bases). CDR1 and CDR2 (germline): MNHNS, SASEGT. V was shortened by 0 bases and J by 5 bases, with 17 bases between the two germline ends. The CDR3 extends over 18 amino acids. The CDR3 nucleotides read TGTGCCAGCAGTGAAGCCTTGAGGCTCCAGGGGCATAATTCACCCCTCCACTTT. Encoded protein: CASSEALRLQGHNSPLHF.

The rearrangement uses TRBV11-2 and TRBJ2-3, with TRBD2 identical over 10 bases. With 1 base clipped from V and 4 bases from J, the junction kept 5 bases outside the gene matches. Germline V gives CDR1 SGHAT, CDR2 FQNNGV. This CDR3 contains 16 residues. Here the CDR3 DNA reads TGTGCCAGCAGCTTAGTTAGCGGGGGGATGGCAGATACGCAGTATTTT. It codes for CASSLVSGGMADTQYF.

This clone was seen a few times. This sequence joins TRBV29-1 and TRBJ1-1; D may be TRBD1 (5 bases). The V end was cut by 7 bases, the J end by 4 bases, with 13 bases between. Looked up from germline, CDR1 is SQVTM and CDR2 is ANQGSEA. This CDR3 is 12 amino acids long. The CDR3 spells CSGGLGATEAFF. The CDR3 nucleotides read TGCAGCGGTGGGCTAGGGGCCACTGAAGCTTTCTTT.

The chain joins TRBV27 to TRBJ2-7, with D maybe TRBD1 (5 bases). V lost 3 bases, J lost 7 bases, and 22 bases lay in between. CDR1 is MNHEY, CDR2 SMNVEV, per germline (reference sequence). The CDR3 loop spans 16 amino acids. Here the CDR3 DNA reads TGTGCCAGCAGTTTTTTACAGGCTCCCCAACCCGAAGAGCAGTACTTC. This codes for CASSFLQAPQPEEQYF.

V gene TRBV6-5 combines with J gene TRBJ2-3; 8 bases fit TRBD1. In germline, CDR1 is MNHEY, CDR2 SVGAGI. The CDR3 totals 15 residues. V was clipped by 5 bases and J by 0 bases; unmatched bases: 4. The CDR3 loop reads CASSRQGTSTDTQYF. The DNA of the CDR3 is TGTGCCAGCAGTCGACAGGGGACTAGCACAGATACGCAGTATTTT.

This chain joins TRBV7-6 and TRBJ1-1; D call uncertain. The CDR3 is 15 amino acids. From germline, CDR1 is SGHVS and CDR2 FNYEAQ. Trimming pared 5 bases from V and 8 bases from J, leaving 21 bases between. This CDR3 is CASSPALPSGSEAFF. The CDR3 DNA is TGTGCCAGCAGCCCCGCACTGCCATCGGGGTCAGAAGCTTTCTTT.

V and J are TRBV11-2 and TRBJ1-2; D might be TRBD1 (5 bases). Germline assignment: CDR1 SGHAT and CDR2 FQNNGV. Trimming shortened V by 6 bases and J by 4 bases, and 12 bases separated the two germline ends. The CDR3 extends over 13 amino acids. DNA of the CDR3: TGTGCCAGCAGGTCGGGGGGTCCCTATGGCTACACCTTC. It yields the protein CASRSGGPYGYTF.

CDR3 sequence (DNA): TGTGCCAGCAGCCAAGATTCCGGGGGGGCAGTTGTGCAGTATTTT. It encodes CASSQDSGGAVVQYF. The chain joins TRBV4-2 to TRBJ2-3, with 8 bases aligning to TRBD2. Trimming took 0 bases from V and 11 from J; bases not matched to a gene: 10. Germline CDR1 and CDR2: LGHNA and YNFKEQ. There are 15 residues in the CDR3.

The V call is TRBV2, the J call TRBJ1-1; no clear D. Germline CDR1 SNHLY, CDR2 FYNNEI. V gave up 2 bases and J gave up 6 bases, with 7 bases separating them. The CDR3 has 12 residues. CDR3 sequence reads: CASSENAAEAFF. The CDR3 DNA follows: TGTGCCAGCAGTGAAAATGCGGCTGAAGCTTTCTTT. Variable domain in full (rest from reference TRBV2 and TRBJ1-1): EPEVTQTPSHQVTQMGQEVILRCVPISNHLYFYWYRQILGQKVEFLVSFYNNEISEKSEIFDDQFSVERPDGSNFTLKIRSTKLEDSAMYFCASSENAAEAFFGQGTRLTVV.

The chain links TRBV7-8 to TRBJ1-3, with unresolved D. Germline-derived CDR1 and CDR2 are SGHVS and FQNEAQ. The CDR3 is 16 amino acids. V dropped 1 base and J dropped 0 bases, with 10 bases sitting between them. CDR3 sequence: CASSLVPASSGNTIYF. The CDR3, as DNA: TGTGCCAGCAGCTTAGTACCAGCTAGCTCTGGAAACACCATATATTTT.

The chain couples TRBV5-8 to TRBJ2-7; 7 bases map to TRBD2. This CDR3 region has 13 residues. J was trimmed by 7 bases and V by 0 bases; bases with no gene match: 4. Germline V gene lookup returns CDR1 SGHTS and CDR2 YDEGEE. CDR3 DNA: TGTGCCAGCAGCTTGGCGCTAGCGGAAGAGCAGTACTTC. Its protein product is CASSLALAEEQYF.

This sequence joins TRBV7-9 and TRBJ2-1, with D perhaps TRBD2 (6 bases). The CDR3 is 12 residues long. Trimming stripped 5 bases from V and 13 bases from J, with 15 bases between. Per germline, CDR1 SEHNR and CDR2 FQNEAQ (reference sequence). This CDR3 reads CASSLRDSEQFF. In DNA, the CDR3 is TGTGCCAGCAGCCTGCGGGATTCCGAACAGTTCTTC. The full variable domain, in which reference TRBV7-9 and TRBJ2-1 provide the parts outside the CDR3, is DTGVSQNPRHKITKRGQNVTFRCDPISEHNRLYWYRQTLGQGPEFLTYFQNEAQLEKSRLLSDRFSAERPKGSFSTLEIQRTEQGDSAMYLCASSLRDSEQFFGPGTRLTVL.

This chain links TRBV7-9 with TRBJ2-7; the match to TRBD1 covers 7 bases. The CDR3 extends over 15 amino acids. Germline-derived CDR1 and CDR2 are SEHNR and FQNEAQ (reference sequence). Losses at the gene ends were 4 bases for V and 5 bases for J; bases not matched to a gene: 11. In nucleotides, the CDR3 is TGTGCCAGCAGCTACACAGGGGCCCTGAACGACGAGCAGTACTTC. Protein product: CASSYTGALNDEQYF.

The chain has TRBV18 and TRBJ2-2, with 10 bases identical to TRBD2. The CDR3 length is 18 residues. The junction had 12 bases not matched to a gene; V was cut back by 3 bases and J by 5 bases. The V gene's germline CDR1 is KGHSH and CDR2 LQKENI. In DNA form, the CDR3 reads TGTGCCAGCTCACCCCGCGACTTCCTAGCGGGAGTTACCGGGGAGCTGTTTTTT. The encoded protein is CASSPRDFLAGVTGELFF.

This clone was counted a few times. V gene TRBV27 combines with J gene TRBJ1-1; D is undetermined. CDR3 size: 12 residues. Per the germline V gene, CDR1 is MNHEY and CDR2 is SMNVEV (reference sequence). Trimming pared 2 bases from V and 8 bases from J, leaving 9 bases between. The CDR3 nucleotides are TGTGCCAGCAGTTTAGAAGGAGGCGAAGCTTTCTTT. It translates to CASSLEGGEAFF.

The chain employs TRBV27 and TRBJ2-5, with TRBD2 matching over 8 bases. V dropped 7 bases and J dropped 1; count of bases not matched to a gene: 8. CDR1 is MNHEY and CDR2 is SMNVEV in the germline V gene (reference sequence). The CDR3 sequence is 15 residues long. For the CDR3, the DNA is TGTGCCAGCACTCTCAGAGCGGGGGTCCAAGAGACCCAGTACTTC. Translation gives CASTLRAGVQETQYF.

The chain combines TRBV6-1 with TRBJ2-2; D remains ambiguous. This CDR3 contains 15 residues. Trimming cost V 7 bases and J 0 bases, with 12 bases left between them. Germline V gene sequence: CDR1 MNHNS, CDR2 SASEGT. CDR3 sequence (DNA): TGTGCCAGCAATGTACAGCCCGCGAACACCGGGGAGCTGTTTTTT. This sequence encodes CASNVQPANTGELFF.

The J gene is TRBJ2-7, the V gene TRBV14, with 9 bases fitting TRBD1. Germline V gene sequence: CDR1 SGHDN, CDR2 FVKESK. V lost 5 bases and J lost 6; bases outside the gene matches: 8. There are 14 residues in the CDR3. The CDR3 bases are TGTGCCAGCAGCTTACAGGGGGCTGTCGGCGAGCAGTACTTC. Protein product: CASSLQGAVGEQYF.

The CDR3 nucleotides read TGCAGCGTGGCAGGGTTTCCCCCCTACGAGCAGTACTTC. It is translated as CSVAGFPPYEQYF. This chain connects TRBV29-1 to TRBJ2-7, with a tentative D call TRBD1 (5 bases). Germline CDR1 and CDR2: SQVTM and ANQGSEA. Trimming shortened V by 6 bases and J by 2 bases, and 14 bases separated the two germline ends. There are 13 residues in the CDR3.

This clone was picked up a small number of times. This chain connects TRBV19 to TRBJ1-2; D uncertain. Trimming shortened V by 2 bases and J by 6 bases, and 13 bases separated the two germline ends. CDR3 length equals 14 residues. Germline assignment: CDR1 LNHDA and CDR2 SQIVND (reference sequence). CDR3 bases: TGTGCCAGTAGTATAAGGCCGGGATTAAATGGCTACACCTTC. It specifies CASSIRPGLNGYTF.

The chain joins TRBV28 to TRBJ1-1; tentatively, D is TRBD1 (5 bases). The CDR3 extends over 11 amino acids. Germline V lookup: CDR1 MDHEN, CDR2 SYDVKM. V lost 8 bases to trimming and J lost 5 bases, with 9 bases between them. CDR3 in amino acids: CASLRGTEAFF. For the CDR3, the DNA is TGTGCCAGCCTCCGGGGGACTGAAGCTTTCTTT.

The rearrangement links TRBV18 to TRBJ1-5; 7 positions match TRBD1. V was clipped by 6 bases and J by 5 bases; unmatched bases: 7. Germline CDR1 KGHSH, CDR2 LQKENI. The CDR3 covers 14 residues. CDR3 sequence: CASSVQGKDQPQHF. The DNA for the CDR3 is TGTGCCAGCTCCGTACAGGGGAAGGATCAGCCCCAGCATTTT.

V usage is TRBV7-9 and J usage is TRBJ2-1; TRBD2 matches at 8 bases. The CDR3 is 14 residues long. The V segment lost 1 base and the J segment 6 bases; nucleotides outside the gene matches: 2. Germline V gene lookup returns CDR1 SEHNR and CDR2 FQNEAQ (reference sequence). The CDR3 here is CASSLGLAGNEQFF. As DNA, the CDR3 is TGTGCCAGCAGCTTAGGGCTAGCGGGCAATGAGCAGTTCTTC.